This paragraph covers one T cell receptor beta chain sequence. Its antigen is currently unknown. Germline trimming cut 1 base from V and 7 bases from J; bases unmatched to any gene: 7. Per the germline V gene, CDR1 is SGHVS and CDR2 is FQNEAQ. This CDR3 is 15 amino acids long. This entry comes from a study of post-analysis software for immune sequencing data. Built from TCR beta cDNA, the libraries had unique molecular identifiers in them. MiXCR, applied by TCRdb to the PCR reads, yields one record per CDR3 protein. Here the sample spans approximately 350,000 distinct CDR3 sequences, approximately 38% being singletons. Study-level points and caveats: Controls' normalized Chao1 diversity significantly exceeded that of multiple sclerosis patients. TRBV segments more frequent in patients than in controls numbered several and included TRBV5-6, TRBV5-1 and TRBV20-1.

Sequencing was done on a sample of blood. The receptor was derived from a girl aged 10 to 17 with multiple sclerosis. The chain recombines TRBV7-8 with TRBJ1-2; 9 nucleotides line up with TRBD1. CDR3 sequence (DNA): TGTGCCAGCAGCTTAGTCACAGGGGGCGCGGGTGGCTACACCTTC. Amino acids: CASSLVTGGAGGYTF.